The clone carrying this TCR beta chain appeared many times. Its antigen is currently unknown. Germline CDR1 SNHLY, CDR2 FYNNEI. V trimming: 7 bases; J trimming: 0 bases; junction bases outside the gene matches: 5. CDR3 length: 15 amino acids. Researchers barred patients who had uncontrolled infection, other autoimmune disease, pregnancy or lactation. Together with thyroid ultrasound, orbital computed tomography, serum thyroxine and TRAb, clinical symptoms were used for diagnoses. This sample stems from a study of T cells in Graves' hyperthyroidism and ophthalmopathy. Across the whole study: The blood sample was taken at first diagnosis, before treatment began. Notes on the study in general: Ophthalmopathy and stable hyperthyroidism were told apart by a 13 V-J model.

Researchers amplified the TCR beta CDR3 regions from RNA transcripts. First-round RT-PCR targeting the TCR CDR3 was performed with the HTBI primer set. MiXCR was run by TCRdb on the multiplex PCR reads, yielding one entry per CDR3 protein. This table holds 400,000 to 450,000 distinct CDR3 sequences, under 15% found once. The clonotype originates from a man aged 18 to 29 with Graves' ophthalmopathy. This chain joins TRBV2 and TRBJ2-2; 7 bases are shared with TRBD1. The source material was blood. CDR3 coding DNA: TGTGCCAGCAAGGACAGGCCAGCGAACACCGGGGAGCTGTTTTTT. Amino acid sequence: CASKDRPANTGELFF.